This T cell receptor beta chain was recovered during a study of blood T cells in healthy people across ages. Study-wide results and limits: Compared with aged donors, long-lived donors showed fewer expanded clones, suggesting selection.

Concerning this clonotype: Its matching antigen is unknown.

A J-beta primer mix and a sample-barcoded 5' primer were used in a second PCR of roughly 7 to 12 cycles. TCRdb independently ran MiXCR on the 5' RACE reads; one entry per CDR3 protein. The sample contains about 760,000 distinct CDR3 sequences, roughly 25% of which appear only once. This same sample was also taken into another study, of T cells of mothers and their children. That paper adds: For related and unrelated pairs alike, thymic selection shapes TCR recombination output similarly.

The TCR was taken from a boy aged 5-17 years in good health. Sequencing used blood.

The CDR3 coding sequence is TGTGCCAGCAGCGATTTACTAGCGGCTAGCACAGATACGCAGTATTTT. Translation: CASSDLLAASTDTQYF. The chain is built from TRBV7-9 and TRBJ2-3; TRBD2 matches 8 bases. This CDR3 contains 16 residues. The V segment lost 5 bases and the J segment 0 bases; nucleotides outside the gene matches: 7. The germline CDR1 and CDR2 sequences are SEHNR and FQNEAQ (reference sequence).